This entry lists 8 T cell receptor beta chains sequenced from one sample in a study of T cell repertoires in cytomegalovirus infection. Their target antigens are unknown. TCRdb fed the reads into MiXCR, producing one record per CDR3 protein. The sample has 700,000 to 900,000 distinct CDR3 sequences, almost 30% seen once. This sample comprised cultured CD8+ T cells from PBMCs, obtained from culture after CMV antigen stimulation. Receptors originate from a human donor in good health (CMV status not recorded). Some clones in this sample may be carry-over from other donors' samples.

In this sample, this clonotype turned up a few times. This sequence joins TRBV7-9 and TRBJ1-5; D is undetermined. V was shortened by 5 bases and J by 7 bases, with 15 bases between the two germline ends. This CDR3 is 14 amino acids long. Germline V gene lookup returns CDR1 SEHNR and CDR2 FQNEAQ (reference sequence). The CDR3 reads CASSQTVEGQPQHF. As DNA, the CDR3 is TGTGCCAGCAGCCAAACAGTGGAGGGACAGCCCCAGCATTTT.

The chain combines TRBV9 with TRBJ1-2, with a tentative D call TRBD1 (5 bases). The V gene lost 0 bases and the J gene lost 4 bases, with 10 bases spanning the gap. The CDR3 is made up of 14 amino acids. CDR1 and CDR2 from the germline V gene are SGDLS and YYNGEE. The CDR3 nucleotides read TGTGCCAGCAGCGTAGCCCAGGGACCCTATGGCTACACCTTC. This gives the protein CASSVAQGPYGYTF.

V and J are TRBV25-1 and TRBJ1-1; D perhaps matches TRBD1 (5 bases). V lost 6 bases and J lost 6, with 14 bases in between. CDR3 length: 13 amino acids. In germline, CDR1 is MGHDK, CDR2 SYGVNS. CDR3 loop: CASSEQVLAEAFF. In nucleotides, the CDR3 is TGTGCCAGCAGCGAACAGGTACTGGCTGAAGCTTTCTTT.

There are many counts of this clonotype. The genes are TRBV7-6 and TRBJ2-1; 8 bases match TRBD2. The CDR3 is 18 residues long. Germline V gives CDR1 SGHVS, CDR2 FNYEAQ. V shed 7 bases, J shed 2 bases, and the junction held 16 bases outside the gene matches. Here the CDR3 reads CASNRGGGLAGAYNEQFF. CDR3 DNA: TGTGCCAGCAATCGTGGGGGGGGGCTAGCGGGTGCCTACAATGAGCAGTTCTTC.

This clonotype was observed a few times. The chain is built from TRBV7-3 and TRBJ2-6; D may correspond to TRBD1 or TRBD2 (6 bases each). The CDR3 covers 15 residues. Trimming removed 5 bases from V and 3 bases from J, with 11 bases in between. Looked up from germline, CDR1 is SGHTA and CDR2 is FQGTGA. The CDR3 region is CASSPRGGGANVLTF. The CDR3 nucleotides are TGTGCCAGCAGCCCCAGGGGAGGTGGGGCCAACGTCCTGACTTTC.

Note on this clonotype: The junction does not match germline at one end; this may be a read error. J is TRBJ2-7 and V is TRBV12-3 or TRBV12-4; TRBD1 agrees at 11 bases. The CDR3 consists of 14 residues. CDR3 region: CVSSKDRGPAEQYF. DNA for the CDR3: TGTGTCAGCAGCAAGGACAGGGGGCCGGCGGAGCAGTACTTC.

The table lists this clonotype with a few counts. The chain has TRBV4-3 and TRBJ1-4; D is uncertain. This CDR3 region has 18 residues. V lost 0 bases to trimming and J lost 2 bases, with 16 bases between them. Germline V gene sequence: CDR1 LGHNA, CDR2 YSLEER. The CDR3 sequence: CASSQDPHVMRTNEKLFF. The CDR3 nucleotides are TGCGCCAGCAGCCAAGACCCACATGTTATGAGGACTAATGAAAAACTGTTTTTT.

The V and J genes are TRBV10-3 and TRBJ2-1, with 16 bases matching TRBD2. Unmatched junction bases numbered 7, after V lost 11 bases and J lost 3 bases. Germline CDR1 and CDR2: ENHRY and SYGVKD. The CDR3 is made up of 16 amino acids. The CDR3 loop is CAPGTSGGEDYNEQFF. DNA for the CDR3: TGTGCCCCCGGGACTAGCGGGGGGGAGGACTACAATGAGCAGTTCTTC.